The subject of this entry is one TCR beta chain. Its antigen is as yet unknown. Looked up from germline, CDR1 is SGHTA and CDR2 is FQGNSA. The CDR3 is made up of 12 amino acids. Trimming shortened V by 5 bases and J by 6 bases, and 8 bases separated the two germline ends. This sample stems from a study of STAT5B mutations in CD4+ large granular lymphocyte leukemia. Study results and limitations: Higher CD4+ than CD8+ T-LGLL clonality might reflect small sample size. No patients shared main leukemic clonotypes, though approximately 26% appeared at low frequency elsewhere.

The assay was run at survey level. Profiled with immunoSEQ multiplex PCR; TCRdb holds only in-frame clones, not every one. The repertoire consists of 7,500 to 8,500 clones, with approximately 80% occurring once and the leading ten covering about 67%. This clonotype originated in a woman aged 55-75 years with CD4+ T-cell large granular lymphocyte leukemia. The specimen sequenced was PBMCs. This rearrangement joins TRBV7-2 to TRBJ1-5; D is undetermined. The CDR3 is CASSAVGQPQHF. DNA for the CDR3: TGTGCCAGCAGCGCCGTGGGTCAGCCCCAGCATTTT.